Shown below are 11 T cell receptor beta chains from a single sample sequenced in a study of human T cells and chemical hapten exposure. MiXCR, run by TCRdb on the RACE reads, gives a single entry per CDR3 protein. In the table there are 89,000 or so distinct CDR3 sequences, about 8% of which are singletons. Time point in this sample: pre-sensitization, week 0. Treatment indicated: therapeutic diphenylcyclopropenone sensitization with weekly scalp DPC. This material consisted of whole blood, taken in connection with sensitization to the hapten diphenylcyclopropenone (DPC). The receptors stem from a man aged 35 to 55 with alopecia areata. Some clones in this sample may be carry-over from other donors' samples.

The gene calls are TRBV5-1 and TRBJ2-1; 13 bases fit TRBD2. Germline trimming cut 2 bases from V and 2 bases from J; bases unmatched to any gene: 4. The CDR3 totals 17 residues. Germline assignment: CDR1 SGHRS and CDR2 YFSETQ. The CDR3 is CASSLLAGGPPYNEQFF. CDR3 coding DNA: TGCGCCAGCAGCTTACTAGCGGGAGGGCCCCCCTACAATGAGCAGTTCTTC.

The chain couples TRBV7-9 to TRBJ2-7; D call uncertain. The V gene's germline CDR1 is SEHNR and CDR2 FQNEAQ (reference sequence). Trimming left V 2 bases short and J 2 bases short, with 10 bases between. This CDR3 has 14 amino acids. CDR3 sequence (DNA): TGTGCCAGCAGCTTAATTTCCGGACCCTACGAGCAGTACGTC. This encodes CASSLISGPYEQYV.

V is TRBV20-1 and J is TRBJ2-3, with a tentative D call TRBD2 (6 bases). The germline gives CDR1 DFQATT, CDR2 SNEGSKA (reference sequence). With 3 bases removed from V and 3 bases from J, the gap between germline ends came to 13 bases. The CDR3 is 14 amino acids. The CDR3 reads CSASRAGSTDTQYF. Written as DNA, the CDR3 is TGCAGTGCTAGTAGGGCGGGATCGACAGATACGCAGTATTTT.

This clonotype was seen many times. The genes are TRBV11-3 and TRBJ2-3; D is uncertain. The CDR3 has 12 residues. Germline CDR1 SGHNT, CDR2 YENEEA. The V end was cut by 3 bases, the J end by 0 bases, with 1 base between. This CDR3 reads CASSFSTDTQYF. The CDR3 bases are TGTGCCAGCAGCTTTAGCACAGATACGCAGTATTTT.

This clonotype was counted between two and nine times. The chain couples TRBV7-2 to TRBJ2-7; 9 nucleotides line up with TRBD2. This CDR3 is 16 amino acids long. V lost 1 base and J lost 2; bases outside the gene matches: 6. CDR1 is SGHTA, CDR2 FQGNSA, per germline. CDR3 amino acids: CASSLVAASGAYEQYF. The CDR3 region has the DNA TGTGCCAGCAGCTTAGTCGCCGCTAGCGGGGCCTACGAGCAGTACTTC.

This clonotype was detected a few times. For the CDR3, the DNA is TGTGCCAGCAGACCAAACACAGATACGCAGTATTTT. This translates into CASRPNTDTQYF. The V gene is TRBV7-2, the J gene TRBJ2-3, with D unclear. CDR3 length: 12 residues. The V gene lost 6 bases and the J gene lost 2 bases, with 6 bases spanning the gap. Germline assignment: CDR1 SGHTA and CDR2 FQGNSA.

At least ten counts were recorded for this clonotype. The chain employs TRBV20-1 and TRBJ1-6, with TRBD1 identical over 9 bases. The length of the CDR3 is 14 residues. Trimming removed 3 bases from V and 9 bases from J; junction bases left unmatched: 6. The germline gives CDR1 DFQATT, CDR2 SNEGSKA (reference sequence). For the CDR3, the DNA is TGCAGTGCTAGCCTACAGGGGGCGAGTTCACCCCTCCACTTT. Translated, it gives CSASLQGASSPLHF.

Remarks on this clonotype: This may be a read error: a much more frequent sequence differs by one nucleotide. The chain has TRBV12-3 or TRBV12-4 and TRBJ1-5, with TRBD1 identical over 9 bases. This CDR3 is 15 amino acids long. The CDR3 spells CASSLDGTGNQLQHF. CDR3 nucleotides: TGTGCCAGCAGTTTAGATGGGACAGGGAATCAGCTCCAGCATTTT.

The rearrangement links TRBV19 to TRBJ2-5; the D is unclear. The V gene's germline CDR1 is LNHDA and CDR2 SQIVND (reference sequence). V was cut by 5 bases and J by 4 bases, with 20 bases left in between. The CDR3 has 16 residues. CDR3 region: CASSRSVSAKLETQYF. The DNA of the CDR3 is TGTGCCAGTAGTCGGTCCGTGTCAGCCAAGCTAGAGACCCAGTACTTC.

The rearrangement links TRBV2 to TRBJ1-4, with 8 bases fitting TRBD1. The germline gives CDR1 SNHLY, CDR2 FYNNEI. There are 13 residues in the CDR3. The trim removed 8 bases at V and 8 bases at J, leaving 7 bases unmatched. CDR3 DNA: TGTGCCAGCTTGGGACAGGTCCGGGAAAAACTGTTTTTT. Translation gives CASLGQVREKLFF. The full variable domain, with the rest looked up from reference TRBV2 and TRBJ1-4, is EPEVTQTPSHQVTQMGQEVILRCVPISNHLYFYWYRQILGQKVEFLVSFYNNEISEKSEIFDDQFSVERPDGSNFTLKIRSTKLEDSAMYFCASLGQVREKLFFGSGTQLSVL.

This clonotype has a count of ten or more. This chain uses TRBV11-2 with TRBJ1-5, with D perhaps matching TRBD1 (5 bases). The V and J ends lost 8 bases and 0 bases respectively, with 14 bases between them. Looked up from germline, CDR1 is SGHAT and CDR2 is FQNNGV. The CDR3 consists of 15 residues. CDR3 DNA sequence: TGTGCCAGCCGCGACGGGGGGTCTAGCAATCAGCCCCAGCATTTT. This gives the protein CASRDGGSSNQPQHF.